The following is a TCR beta chain sequence with its context. At least ten counts were recorded for this clonotype. No cognate antigen has been identified for it. Base qualities are not at hand, and no much larger clone is one base apart. Preparation of the library involved multiplex PCR. Sequencing was carried out with an Illumina HiSeq 4000. TCR beta libraries were built with iRepertoire HTBI primers and Arm-PCR amplification of CDR3 regions. Before sequencing, the PCR products went through gel purification. On the study's bioinformatics: A total of some 60 TRBV and 14 TRBJ segments were identified across samples and were used for gene usage analysis of CDR3 amino acid clonotypes. COPE and FqMerger were used to merge the filtered high-quality paired reads into contigs. Contigs were aligned with BLAST to IMGT TRBV, TRBD and TRBJ reference genes, and CDR3 was defined per IMGT. Highly expanded clones were defined as clonotypes with a frequency above 0.1%. Repertoire diversity was measured by Shannon entropy, and V-J evenness by the Gini coefficient. Public clonotypes were defined as clonotypes shared by more than one individual. TCRdb handled the public reads itself, with Q25 trimming in fastp and clone calling in MiXCR, and kept productive beta chains. Entries are consolidated by CDR3 protein sequence, retaining the most common genes and DNA. TCRdb, rather than the study authors, made the V and J calls. The sample table records approximately 540,000 distinct CDR3 sequences; 12% of these occur just once. Of the sample, roughly 8.2% is held by the ten largest clones.

These data come from a study of regulatory T cells in long-lasting Graves disease (dated by TCRdb to the early 2020s). Looking at the study overall: Antithyroid drugs had been taken for less than 3 months by newly diagnosed Graves' disease patients. Persistent Graves' disease patients were compared with newly diagnosed Graves' disease patients by peripheral blood TCR sequencing and RNA sequencing. The study was conducted in China and was registered as a clinical trial. A total of roughly 35 samples underwent TCR sequencing: some 13 from persistent and some 20 from newly diagnosed Graves' disease patients. General conclusions and limits of the study: A larger number of public clonotypes was shared among persistent patients (approximately 3,000) than among newly diagnosed patients (around 890). Only peripheral blood was studied, because thyroid tissue, the primary lesion, was inaccessible. Preferential use of TRBV28, TRBJ1-2 and TRBJ2-5 was observed in persistent disease, whereas TRBV20-1 and TRBJ2-1 were favored in newly diagnosed disease. Compared with newly diagnosed patients, patients with persistent Graves' disease had lower TCR Shannon entropy and fewer highly expanded clones, which suggests clonal expansion. Sequencing and analysis were restricted to the TCR beta chain. The authors noted that the small sample size was a limitation that may lower accuracy.

The time point label, as the study defines it: newly diagnosed GD, antithyroid drugs for less than 3 months. For both TCR sequencing and RNA sequencing, RNA was extracted from PBMCs in TRIzol. The diagnosis of Graves' disease was made according to American Thyroid Association guidelines. The patients came from an endocrinology department in Xi'an, China. From each patient, approximately 10 milliliters of peripheral blood was collected into an EDTA anticoagulant tube. Ficoll Paque Plus density gradient separation was used to isolate PBMCs, and no additional T cell sorting was done. RNA quality was checked with an Agilent 2100 Bioanalyzer and agarose gel, and concentration with a NanoDrop 2000. Here V drops 1 base and J drops 6 bases, and the junction holds 4 bases not matched to any gene. The germline V gene (reference sequence) sets CDR1 to LGHDT and CDR2 to YNNKEL. Measured from the cysteine to the phenylalanine, the CDR3 is 15 residues long. The CDR3 DNA has 45 bases and is translated from base 1.

The data were also submitted as part of a second study, on T cells in Graves' hyperthyroidism and ophthalmopathy. Looking at the second paper: Stable Graves' hyperthyroidism was defined as the absence of progression to ophthalmopathy over 18 months of follow-up. Hyperthyroidism patients were newly diagnosed, with disease duration under 2 months, and aged 18 to 65 years. Patients with uncontrolled infections, other autoimmune diseases, pregnancy or lactation were excluded. Clinical symptoms, serum thyroxine and TRAb, thyroid ultrasound, and orbital computed tomography formed the basis for the diagnoses. A first-round RT-PCR of the TCR CDR3 used the HTBI primer set with the Qiagen OneStep RT-PCR kit. Most expanded thyroid clonotypes (frequency above 0.001) were also detected in blood, a finding suggesting that blood repertoires may reflect thyroid immune responses. Ophthalmopathy was separated from stable hyperthyroidism by a 13 V-J signature model, with over 85% sensitivity and approximately 81% specificity obtained in cross-validation and 80%/75% obtained in testing. In validation, the model predicted progression to ophthalmopathy with 60% to 71% sensitivity and 72% to 85% specificity, a median of around 6.6 months before onset. To identify TCR V-J signatures that set the groups apart, the researchers used a discovery cohort of 100 patients, made up of 40 to 45 with Graves' ophthalmopathy and 57 with stable Graves' hyperthyroidism. An independent validation cohort of about 20 hyperthyroidism patients and over 15 patients who later progressed to ophthalmopathy tested prospective prediction of ophthalmopathy. The 80 to 100 discovery patients were randomly divided into training and test sets at a 7:3 ratio. Thyroid tissue and blood T-cell repertoires from six Graves' hyperthyroidism patients were also compared in the study. After sampling, hyperthyroidism patients received methimazole starting at 30 mg daily, and ophthalmopathy patients received high-dose intravenous methylprednisolone. Libraries were constructed in a second round of multiplex PCR, after which size selection and purification were carried out. Libraries were sequenced paired-end with 100 bp reads on an Illumina HiSeq2000. SOAPnuke was used to process the raw data, throwing out any read that contained adapters or uncalled bases, had a mean Phred below 15, or lacked an exact constant-primer or identifier match. High-quality paired reads were merged using COPE v1.2.5, and each unique nucleotide sequence was defined as a clonotype. Clonotypes were aligned to IMGT TRBV, TRBD and TRBJ reference segments using MiTCR v1.1. The analysis was restricted to V-J combinations with a frequency above 0.0001, which together covered 99.2% of the repertoires. A TCS score was defined as the ratio of F50 (clonal expansion) to E x V (chaos), with BLOSUM62-based TCRdist applied between CDR3 peptides within each V-J. Welch's t-statistics and random forest reduced 450 to 600 V-J features to under 15, which were used in a naive Bayes classifier (R e1071). Sample size was not statistically predetermined, and blinding of investigators to group allocation was not performed. According to the paper, TCR Vbeta CDR3 sequencing was carried out on about 140 peripheral blood samples, which came from 40 to 45 ophthalmopathy, 75 to 80 hyperthyroidism and about 17 progressor patients.

Sequenced here: peripheral blood mononuclear cells (PBMCs), sampled at new diagnosis, from a patient treated with antithyroid drugs. The V and J segments used are TRBV3-1 and TRBJ2-1; the junction holds 9 bases that match TRBD2. This receptor was obtained from a woman aged 25 to 39 with Graves disease. Donor details come from another sample of the same person, matched by shared clones. The nucleotides read TGTGCCAGCAGCCAAGTTTCAGCGGGAGGCAATGAGCAGTTCTTC. It is translated as CASSQVSAGGNEQFF.